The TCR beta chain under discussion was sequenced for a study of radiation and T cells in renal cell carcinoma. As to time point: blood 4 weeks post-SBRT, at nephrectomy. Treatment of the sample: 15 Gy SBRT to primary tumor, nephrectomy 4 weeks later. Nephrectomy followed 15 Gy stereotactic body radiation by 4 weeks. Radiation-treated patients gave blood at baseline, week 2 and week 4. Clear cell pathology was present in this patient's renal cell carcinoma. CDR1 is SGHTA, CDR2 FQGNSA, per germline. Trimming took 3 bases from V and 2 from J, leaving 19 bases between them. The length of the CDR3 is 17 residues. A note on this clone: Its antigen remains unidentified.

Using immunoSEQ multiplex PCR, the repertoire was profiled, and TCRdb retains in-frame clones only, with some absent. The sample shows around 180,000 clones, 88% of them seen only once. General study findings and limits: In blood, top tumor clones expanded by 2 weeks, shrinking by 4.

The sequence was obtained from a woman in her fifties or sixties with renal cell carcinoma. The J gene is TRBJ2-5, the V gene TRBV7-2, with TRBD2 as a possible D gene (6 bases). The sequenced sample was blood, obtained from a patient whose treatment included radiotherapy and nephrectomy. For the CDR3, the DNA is TGTGCCAGCAGCTTCCCCGGGGTAGTCGGACTACAAGAGACCCAGTACTTC. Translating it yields CASSFPGVVGLQETQYF. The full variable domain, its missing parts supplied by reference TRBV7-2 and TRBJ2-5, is GAGVSQSPSNKVTEKGKDVELRCDPISGHTALYWYRQSLGQGLEFLIYFQGNSAPDKSGLPSDRFSAERTGGSVSTLTIQRTQQEDSAVYLCASSFPGVVGLQETQYFGPGTRLLVL.